A single sample is the source of the 30 T cell receptor beta chains below, sequenced in a study of blood T cell repertoires in COVID-19. Libraries were prepared by immunoSEQ multiplex PCR; TCRdb keeps only in-frame clonotypes and omits some of them. This sample has a few hundred thousand clones; 89% occur once, and the top ten carry around 12%. The specimen sequenced was peripheral blood. These receptors originate from a woman between 55 and 75 years old with acute or convalescent COVID-19.

The chain recombines TRBV28 with TRBJ2-3; D is ambiguous. The V gene's germline CDR1 is MDHEN and CDR2 SYDVKM. Trimming took 5 bases from V and 3 from J, leaving 6 bases between them. The CDR3 loop spans 12 amino acids. Here the CDR3 DNA reads TGTGCCAGCAGTCCGTATACAGATACGCAGTATTTT. Residues: CASSPYTDTQYF. Complete variable domain (other parts from reference TRBV28 and TRBJ2-3): DVKVTQSSRYLVKRTGEKVFLECVQDMDHENMFWYRQDPGLGLRLIYFSYDVKMKEKGDIPEGYSVSREKKERFSLILESASTNQTSMYLCASSPYTDTQYFGPGTRLTVL.

The chain couples TRBV11-3 to TRBJ2-1, with TRBD2 matching 10 bases. Trimming cost V 5 bases and J 3 bases; bases outside gene matches: 16. The CDR3 is 19 residues long. Germline values: CDR1 SGHNT, CDR2 YENEEA. CDR3 nucleotide sequence: TGTGCCAGCAGCGAGACTAGCGGGTCAGGGGGGTACTACTACAATGAGCAGTTCTTC. Residues: CASSETSGSGGYYYNEQFF. Using reference TRBV11-3 and TRBJ2-1 for the parts outside the CDR3, the full variable domain is EAGVVQSPRYKIIEKKQPVAFWCNPISGHNTLYWYLQNLGQGPELLIRYENEEAVDDSQLPKDRFSAERLKGVDSTLKIQPAELGDSAVYLCASSETSGSGGYYYNEQFFGPGTRLTVL.

This rearrangement joins TRBV2 to TRBJ2-7, with D possibly TRBD1 on 6 matching bases. The V gene lost 9 bases and the J gene lost 3 bases, with 12 bases spanning the gap. CDR3 size: 12 residues. From germline, CDR1 is SNHLY and CDR2 FYNNEI. The CDR3 loop is CASFRDNYEQYF. CDR3 DNA: TGTGCCAGTTTCCGGGACAACTACGAGCAGTACTTC.

This sequence joins TRBV2 and TRBJ2-7; D is possibly TRBD1 (6 bases). The germline V and J ends were trimmed by 8 bases and 7 bases, with 18 bases remaining between them. The V gene's germline CDR1 is SNHLY and CDR2 FYNNEI. The CDR3 contains 13 residues. CDR3 coding DNA: TGTGCCAGCGCAGGGAATACCGGGACAGAGCAGTACTTC. Encoded protein: CASAGNTGTEQYF.

The chain links TRBV5-1 to TRBJ2-5, with D possibly TRBD1 on 6 matching bases. Germline CDR1 is SGHRS and CDR2 is YFSETQ. Trimming took off 4 bases at V and 0 bases at J, with 13 bases between the two ends. CDR3 size: 15 residues. The CDR3 protein is CASSIRGQNQETQYF. CDR3 nucleotides: TGCGCCAGCAGCATCCGGGGACAAAACCAAGAGACCCAGTACTTC. The variable domain in full, with the rest retrieved from reference TRBV5-1 and TRBJ2-5, is KAGVTQTPRYLIKTRGQQVTLSCSPISGHRSVSWYQQTPGQGLQFLFEYFSETQRNKGNFPGRFSGRQFSNSRSEMNVSTLELGDSALYLCASSIRGQNQETQYFGPGTRLLVL.

The V call is TRBV7-3, the J call TRBJ2-1; no definite D call. The V end lost 4 bases, the J end lost 4 bases, and 11 bases lay between the germline ends. Germline V gives CDR1 SGHTA, CDR2 FQGTGA. This CDR3 has 14 residues. CDR3 loop: CASSYAGSYNEQFF. In nucleotides, the CDR3 is TGTGCCAGCAGCTATGCTGGCTCTTACAATGAGCAGTTCTTC.

This clone appeared once. CDR3 coding DNA: TGTGCCAGCAGTAGCCGGGGTAAAGAAAAACTGTTTTTT. This gives the protein CASSSRGKEKLFF. The genes are TRBV12-3 or TRBV12-4 and TRBJ1-4; no definite D call. V lost 5 bases, J lost 8 bases, and 12 bases lay in between. This CDR3 is built from 13 residues.

This chain joins TRBV29-1 and TRBJ2-1, with 7 bases lining up with TRBD2. V was clipped by 6 bases and J by 0 bases; unmatched bases: 14. Germline V gives CDR1 SQVTM, CDR2 ANQGSEA. The CDR3 contains 17 residues. The CDR3 is CSVATLLAVVSYNEQFF. The CDR3 DNA reads TGCAGCGTCGCGACCCTTCTAGCGGTGGTCTCCTACAATGAGCAGTTCTTC.

The chain employs TRBV5-1 and TRBJ2-5, with a tentative D call TRBD2 (5 bases). Trimming cost V 4 bases and J 5 bases, with 12 bases left between them. This CDR3 is built from 13 residues. Germline V lookup: CDR1 SGHRS, CDR2 YFSETQ. CDR3 amino acids: CASSRSSWETQYF. The DNA for the CDR3 is TGCGCCAGCAGCCGGTCTAGCTGGGAGACCCAGTACTTC. The full variable domain, with the rest looked up from reference TRBV5-1 and TRBJ2-5, is KAGVTQTPRYLIKTRGQQVTLSCSPISGHRSVSWYQQTPGQGLQFLFEYFSETQRNKGNFPGRFSGRQFSNSRSEMNVSTLELGDSALYLCASSRSSWETQYFGPGTRLLVL.

In its sample, this clone was seen once. The gene calls are TRBV15 and TRBJ2-1; a possible D gene is TRBD1 (5 bases). The ends were cut back, 5 bases at V and 3 bases at J, with 11 bases in the middle. Germline CDR1 reads LNHNV; CDR2 reads YYDKDF (reference sequence). The CDR3 is 14 amino acids. The CDR3 nucleotides read TGTGCCACCAGCTCTCGAACAGGCTACAATGAGCAGTTCTTC. This gives the protein CATSSRTGYNEQFF.

The V gene is TRBV24-1, the J gene TRBJ2-7, with 7 bases that match TRBD1. The CDR3 is 15 residues long. The germline V gene encodes CDR1 KGHDR and CDR2 SFDVKD. Trimming at V came to 4 bases and at J to 2 bases, leaving 7 bases not matched to a gene. CDR3 DNA sequence: TGTGCCACCAGTGACCCCCGGGACAGCACCTACGAGCAGTACTTC. Residues: CATSDPRDSTYEQYF.

The gene calls are TRBV27 and TRBJ1-5; the D is unclear. The CDR3 sequence is 14 residues long. In germline, CDR1 is MNHEY, CDR2 SMNVEV (reference sequence). V was cut by 5 bases and J by 5 bases, with 13 bases left in between. CDR3 DNA: TGTGCCAGCAGTCCCAACTCCGCCTATCAGCCCCAGCATTTT. It specifies CASSPNSAYQPQHF.

This clone is a singleton in its sample. The chain employs TRBV27 and TRBJ1-2; D is uncertain. The V and J ends lost 5 bases and 7 bases respectively, with 17 bases between them. CDR1 is MNHEY, CDR2 SMNVEV, per germline (reference sequence). The CDR3 is made up of 14 amino acids. As DNA, the CDR3 is TGTGCCAGCAGTCCCCGGTCCCTGTCTTTTGGCTACACCTTC. Its protein product is CASSPRSLSFGYTF.

This clone was observed once. The chain carries TRBV18 and TRBJ2-7, with D possibly being TRBD1 (6 bases). The ends were cut back, 0 bases at V and 5 bases at J, with 14 bases in the middle. From germline, CDR1 is KGHSH and CDR2 LQKENI. The CDR3 is 15 residues long. The CDR3 nucleotides read TGTGCCAGCTCACCACCGCCAGGGGTCCCCCACGAGCAGTACTTC. It encodes CASSPPPGVPHEQYF.

CDR3 nucleotides: TGTGCCAGCAGCTTAGAGTTCCAGTCCAATCAGCCCCAGCATTTT. Translating gives CASSLEFQSNQPQHF. The genes are TRBV7-2 and TRBJ1-5; D is uncertain. Deletions cut 1 base from V and 3 bases from J, with 10 bases between. Germline V lookup: CDR1 SGHTA, CDR2 FQGNSA. CDR3 length equals 15 residues. Based on the CDR3 plus reference TRBV7-2 and TRBJ1-5, the full variable domain is GAGVSQSPSNKVTEKGKDVELRCDPISGHTALYWYRQSLGQGLEFLIYFQGNSAPDKSGLPSDRFSAERTGGSVSTLTIQRTQQEDSAVYLCASSLEFQSNQPQHFGDGTRLSIL.

V and J are TRBV11-2 and TRBJ1-2; weak D call: TRBD1 (5 bases). Germline V CDR1 and CDR2: SGHAT, FQNNGV. The V end lost 5 bases, the J end lost 4 bases, and 11 bases lay between the germline ends. This CDR3 comprises 13 residues. DNA for the CDR3: TGTGCCAGCAGCACTGGCCAGGGCTATGGCTACACCTTC. Translation: CASSTGQGYGYTF.

The chain has TRBV9 and TRBJ2-5, with D perhaps matching TRBD1 (7 bases). The germline V gene encodes CDR1 SGDLS and CDR2 YYNGEE. The CDR3 has 15 amino acids. Deletions cut 0 bases from V and 5 bases from J, with 14 bases between. DNA of the CDR3: TGTGCCAGCAGCGTAGACGGCGGAGGGGGCGAGACCCAGTACTTC. This sequence encodes CASSVDGGGGETQYF.

The chain is built from TRBV11-2 and TRBJ2-7; D ambiguous. The CDR3 is 15 residues long. Germline V gene lookup returns CDR1 SGHAT and CDR2 FQNNGV. V was trimmed by 0 bases and J by 2 bases, leaving 11 bases between them. The CDR3 region has the DNA TGTGCCAGCAGCTTAGAGGTGGCCCTCCCCTACGAGCAGTACTTC. Amino acid sequence: CASSLEVALPYEQYF.

The V and J genes are TRBV6-2 or TRBV6-3 and TRBJ2-7, with 7 bases matching TRBD2. V trimming: 6 bases; J trimming: 2 bases; junction bases outside the gene matches: 13. Germline values: CDR1 MNHEY, CDR2 SVGEGT. The CDR3 runs to 16 residues. The CDR3 DNA reads TGTGCCAGCAGCTCTAGGGGTAGCGGGTTGACCTACGAGCAGTACTTC. It encodes CASSSRGSGLTYEQYF.

The chain joins TRBV3-1 (or the pseudogene TRBV3-2) to TRBJ2-1; D is unresolved. This CDR3 contains 13 residues. Germline V gives CDR1 LGHDT, CDR2 YNNKEL (reference sequence). Trimming took 4 bases from V and 3 from J, leaving 7 bases between them. The CDR3 spells CASSPDIYNEQFF. The CDR3 DNA sequence: TGTGCCAGCAGCCCAGACATCTACAATGAGCAGTTCTTC.

This clone showed up just once. CDR3 nucleotide sequence: TGTGCCAGCAGCCCGTTACCGGGACAGAGCACAGATACGCAGTATTTT. The encoded protein is CASSPLPGQSTDTQYF. V is TRBV3-1 (or the pseudogene TRBV3-2) and J is TRBJ2-3; 7 bases agree with TRBD1. Unmatched junction bases numbered 7, after V lost 4 bases and J lost 0 bases. Germline CDR1 and CDR2: LGHDT and YNNKEL (reference sequence). The CDR3 loop spans 16 amino acids.

The gene calls are TRBV12-5 and TRBJ2-3; TRBD2 might be the D (6 bases). The CDR3 spans 15 residues. V gave up 4 bases and J gave up 2 bases, with 13 bases separating them. CDR1 is LGHNT, CDR2 FRNRAP, per germline. The CDR3 spells CASGSGLTFTDTQYF. The CDR3 DNA is TGTGCTAGTGGTTCGGGACTGACCTTCACAGATACGCAGTATTTT.

This clone was picked up a small number of times. This chain uses TRBV25-1 with TRBJ1-5, with 9 bases matching TRBD1. The CDR3 has 16 residues. V trimming: 5 bases; J trimming: 6 bases; junction bases outside the gene matches: 11. Looked up from germline, CDR1 is MGHDK and CDR2 is SYGVNS. The CDR3 here is CASSPTGGRGGQPQHF. The CDR3 DNA reads TGTGCCAGCAGTCCAACAGGGGGCCGAGGGGGTCAGCCCCAGCATTTT.

The chain has TRBV9 and TRBJ2-7, with 12 bases fitting TRBD2. This CDR3 is built from 16 residues. Trimming at V came to 0 bases and at J to 0 bases, leaving 1 base not matched to a gene. Germline values: CDR1 SGDLS, CDR2 YYNGEE. CDR3 coding DNA: TGTGCCAGCAGCGTAGGACTAGCGGGGGACTCCTACGAGCAGTACTTC. It yields the protein CASSVGLAGDSYEQYF. Based on the CDR3 plus reference TRBV9 and TRBJ2-7, the full variable domain is DSGVTQTPKHLITATGQRVTLRCSPRSGDLSVYWYQQSLDQGLQFLIQYYNGEERAKGNILERFSAQQFPDLHSELNLSSLELGDSALYFCASSVGLAGDSYEQYFGPGTRLTVT.

This chain uses TRBV7-2 with TRBJ2-7; D gene unclear. Trimming cost V 4 bases and J 6 bases, with 7 bases left between them. CDR3 size: 11 residues. CDR1 and CDR2 (germline): SGHTA, FQGNSA. CDR3: CASSSSGEQYF. Here the CDR3 DNA reads TGTGCCAGCAGCTCCTCGGGCGAGCAGTACTTC.

The rearrangement uses TRBV7-2 and TRBJ2-7; a possible D gene is TRBD2 (5 bases). Trimming pared 0 bases from V and 6 bases from J, leaving 6 bases between. This CDR3 contains 12 residues. CDR1 and CDR2 from the germline V gene are SGHTA and FQGNSA. Here the CDR3 reads CASSLARVEQYF. The CDR3 DNA sequence: TGTGCCAGCAGCTTAGCGCGGGTCGAGCAGTACTTC.

The chain combines TRBV5-1 with TRBJ1-6; TRBD1 is a possible D gene (6 bases). The CDR3 covers 16 residues. The germline V gene encodes CDR1 SGHRS and CDR2 YFSETQ. V lost 4 bases and J lost 11, with 22 bases in between. The DNA for the CDR3 is TGCGCCAGCAGCCCAAACGACGACAGGCCCCAGACACCCCTCCACTTT. Its protein is CASSPNDDRPQTPLHF. The full variable domain, in which reference TRBV5-1 and TRBJ1-6 provide the parts outside the CDR3, is KAGVTQTPRYLIKTRGQQVTLSCSPISGHRSVSWYQQTPGQGLQFLFEYFSETQRNKGNFPGRFSGRQFSNSRSEMNVSTLELGDSALYLCASSPNDDRPQTPLHFGNGTRLTVT.

The gene calls are TRBV7-9 and TRBJ1-6; D possibly corresponds to TRBD1 (5 bases). This CDR3 region has 15 residues. Trimming took 1 base from V and 8 from J, leaving 12 bases between them. Germline V lookup: CDR1 SEHNR, CDR2 FQNEAQ (reference sequence). CDR3 in DNA: TGTGCCAGCAGCTTAGATTGGGGGGGGGATTCACCCCTCCACTTT. Residues: CASSLDWGGDSPLHF.

This rearrangement joins TRBV20-1 to TRBJ1-2, with D perhaps matching TRBD1 (5 bases). The CDR3 spans 13 residues. V lost 4 bases and J 5 bases, leaving 14 bases between the germline ends. CDR1 and CDR2 from the germline V gene are DFQATT and SNEGSKA (reference sequence). CDR3: CSAIEGRIYGYTF. DNA of the CDR3: TGCAGTGCTATTGAGGGGCGAATTTATGGCTACACCTTC.

The chain recombines TRBV6-5 with TRBJ1-5, with TRBD1 matching over 7 bases. V shed 5 bases, J shed 7 bases, and the junction held 5 bases outside the gene matches. The CDR3 covers 13 residues. Germline lookup yields CDR1 MNHEY and CDR2 SVGAGI. CDR3 coding DNA: TGTGCCAGCAGTCCAGGGGGGACCCAGCCCCAGCATTTT. Protein sequence: CASSPGGTQPQHF.